Sequencing of this T cell receptor (beta chain) was carried out in a study of blood T cells in healthy people across ages. Study as a whole: Through template switching, about one barcoded beta molecule was captured per two T cells, as measured in model experiments.

Trimming left V 5 bases short and J 9 bases short, with 11 bases between. The germline CDR1 and CDR2 sequences are DFQATT and SNEGSKA (reference sequence). The CDR3 length is 12 residues. Through a sample-barcoded 5' primer and a J-beta primer mix, a second PCR was run for roughly 6 to 11 cycles. TCRdb redid the calling of the 5' RACE reads with MiXCR, one entry per CDR3 protein. The table has roughly 1 million distinct CDR3 sequences, less than 25% seen once. Healthy Caucasians from Russia aged about 6 to 90 served as donors. This sample also appeared in a second study, on T cells of mothers and their children.

The V call is TRBV20-1, the J call TRBJ1-6; maybe TRBD1 (5 bases). This TCR was recovered from a girl aged 2-10 years in good health. Sequencing was performed on blood. CDR3 region: CSAPRVGSPLHF. In DNA form, the CDR3 reads TGCAGTGCTCCCAGGGTGGGTTCACCCCTCCACTTT.